The 7 T cell receptor beta chains given below trace back to one sample, sequenced in a study of CD8 T cells in cerebrospinal fluid in Alzheimer's disease. From its re-call of the 10x single-cell sequencing reads, TCRdb lists each CDR3 protein once, without DNA. The ten top clones account for around 5.7%, within a sample of 1,500 or so distinct CDR3 sequences. The sequencing sample was made of cerebrospinal fluid. The receptors were gathered from a human donor with Alzheimer's disease.

This clonotype shows up as medium-sized by frequency. V is TRBV18 and J is TRBJ2-6; TCRdb gives TRBD1 as the D gene, but with no DNA this cannot be confirmed. The germline gives CDR1 KGHSH, CDR2 LQKENI. The CDR3 contains 17 residues. The CDR3 loop reads CASSPKQGSSGANVLTF. Complete variable domain (other parts from reference TRBV18 and TRBJ2-6): NAGVMQNPRHLVRRRGQEARLRCSPMKGHSHVYWYRQLPEEGLKFMVYLQKENIIDESGMPKERFSAEFPKEGPSILRIQQVVRGDSAAYFCASSPKQGSSGANVLTFGAGSRLTVL.

This clonotype ranks as medium-sized in terms of frequency. The CDR3 here is CSARSSGMIGTDTQYF. The chain has TRBV20-1 and TRBJ2-3; TCRdb designates TRBD2, a call that cannot be tested without DNA. The V gene's germline CDR1 is DFQATT and CDR2 SNEGSKA (reference sequence). This CDR3 is built from 16 residues.

In terms of frequency, this clonotype is medium-sized. The J gene is TRBJ1-5, the V gene TRBV6-6. This CDR3 is built from 12 residues. Germline values: CDR1 MNHNY, CDR2 SVGAGI (reference sequence). The CDR3 sequence is CASSYSTQPQHF.

This chain joins TRBV28 and TRBJ1-6; with no DNA, the TCRdb D assignment of TRBD1 cannot be verified. The germline V gene has CDR1 MDHEN and CDR2 SYDVKM. The CDR3 is 16 amino acids. The CDR3 loop reads CASSFLQGTLNSPLHF.

According to its frequency, this clonotype is large. The V gene is TRBV7-3, the J gene TRBJ2-5; checking the TCRdb D call of TRBD1 is not possible without DNA. This CDR3 has 15 amino acids. Germline lookup yields CDR1 SGHTA and CDR2 FQGTGA. CDR3 loop: CASSLNGGGEETQYF.

This clonotype is labeled medium-sized (0.01 to 0.1%) based on frequency. J is TRBJ2-5 and V is TRBV27; TCRdb selects TRBD2, and the lack of DNA leaves this call unchecked. Per the germline V gene, CDR1 is MNHEY and CDR2 is SMNVEV (reference sequence). The CDR3 consists of 14 residues. The CDR3 loop is CASRKTSGQETQYF.

V and J are TRBV11-3 and TRBJ1-2; TCRdb picks TRBD1, but there is no DNA to check that call. This CDR3 region has 16 residues. Germline values: CDR1 SGHNT, CDR2 YENEEA. The CDR3 sequence: CASSPTGQGAERGYTF.